The rows below give T cell receptor beta chains drawn from one sample of a study of cytomegalovirus exposure and HLA in healthy donors. Produced via immunoSEQ multiplex PCR; TCRdb's table is partial and in-frame only. Of about 97,000 clones listed, over 80% were seen once; the top ten hold around 2.6%. Sample: PBMCs. The receptors derive from a man aged 40-50 years in good health and CMV-seronegative. Both conserved end residues are part of each CDR3. D genes are given only for firm matches. Expanded clones are given a class, and other clones once, few, many or no size at all.

TRBV7-9	-	-	TRBJ1-1	TGTGCCAGCAGCCCACCTCGCGGGGCCACTGAAGCTTTCTTT	CASSPPRGATEAFF
TRBV6-5	-	-	TRBJ2-1	TGTGCCAGCAGTTCGAGGGGGTTTACGGAAAATGAGCAGTTCTTC	CASSSRGFTENEQFF
TRBV15	TRBD2	few	TRBJ2-3	TGTGCCACCAGCAGGGTGACGAGCGGGGGGGCCTGGGATACGCAGTATTTT	CATSRVTSGGAWDTQYF
TRBV29-1	-	-	TRBJ2-2	TGCAACGGGGAGAGGCAGAACACCGGGGAGCTGTTTTTT	CNGERQNTGELFF
TRBV7-3	-	-	TRBJ2-5	TGTGCCAGCAGCCCCGGGGTAGAGCAAGAGACCCAGTACTTC	CASSPGVEQETQYF
TRBV19	-	-	TRBJ2-1	TGTGCCAGTAGCCGAACTAGGGCGAATTCTCCTGAGCAGTTCTTC	CASSRTRANSPEQFF
TRBV5-1	-	-	TRBJ1-6	TGCGCCAGCAGCTCTTCTGAGGGGGCCCTCCACTTT	CASSSSEGALHF
TRBV27	TRBD1	-	TRBJ1-6	TGTGCCAGCAGTTTTATGACAGGGGGCTATGATAATTCACCCCTCCACTTT	CASSFMTGGYDNSPLHF
TRBV13	-	-	TRBJ2-3	TGTGCCAGCAGCTTAGCCCCCGTTGCAGATACGCAGTATTTT	CASSLAPVADTQYF
TRBV7-9	TRBD1	-	TRBJ1-2	TGTGCCAGCAGCTTTACGCGGGACAGGGGGCAGGGTAACTATGGCTACACCTTC	CASSFTRDRGQGNYGYTF
TRBV6-5	-	-	TRBJ1-6	TGTGCCAGCCGTAGAAGCTCCTATAATTCACCCCTCCACTTT	CASRRSSYNSPLHF